The TCR beta chain under discussion was sequenced for a study of blood T cell repertoires in COVID-19. At the level of the study: T cells, B-cell-depleted T cells, or PBMCs supplied cDNA or gDNA.

TCRdb keeps only in-frame clones here, not all; method: immunoSEQ multiplex PCR. The top ten hold more than 1% of the sample, which has roughly 250,000 clones, around 93% seen once. The CDR3 covers 15 residues. CDR1 is SGHKS and CDR2 is YYEKEE in the germline V gene (reference sequence). V lost 2 bases, J lost 7 bases, and 15 bases lay in between. The J gene is TRBJ1-4, the V gene TRBV5-5; tentatively, D is TRBD1 (6 bases). Sequencing was done on a sample of PBMCs or T cells enriched from blood (not recorded which). The sequence derives from a human donor in a cohort exposed to, infected with or recovered from COVID-19 (not recorded which). The donor label of this sample is uncertain. In DNA, the CDR3 is TGTGCCAGCAGCTTTAGTGGGCAGGGGAGTGAAAAACTGTTTTTT. Its protein is CASSFSGQGSEKLFF.